A selection of T cell receptor beta chains follows, all from one sample in a study of blood T cells in healthy people across ages. TCRdb called the 5' RACE reads again in MiXCR, with one record for every CDR3 protein. The sample yields about 730,000 distinct CDR3 sequences, more than 40% seen once. The material sequenced was blood. These receptors were obtained from a woman aged 55-70 years in good health. Each CDR3 is given with its conserved first and last residue. A D gene is named only where the DNA matches it firmly. A clone size is listed for some rows: how often the clone was seen (once, few, many), or a class if it is expanded.

TRBV27,TRBD2,TRBJ2-7,.,CASSLWASGAPEQYF,TGTGCCAGCAGTTTATGGGCGAGCGGGGCTCCCGAGCAGTACTTC
TRBV11-1,.,TRBJ2-1,many,CASRLDYAYSYNEQFF,TGTGCCAGCAGACTGGACTACGCCTACTCCTACAATGAGCAGTTCTTC
TRBV11-1,.,TRBJ1-1,few,CASRGSGEAFF,TGTGCCAGCCGTGGGTCGGGTGAAGCTTTCTTT
TRBV5-6,TRBD1,TRBJ2-5,.,CASSLYLTGDRETQYF,TGTGCCAGCAGCTTATATTTGACAGGGGATAGAGAGACCCAGTACTTC
TRBV6-5,.,TRBJ2-4,few,CASGGADKNIQYF,TGTGCCAGCGGGGGGGCGGACAAAAACATTCAGTACTTC
TRBV5-1,TRBD2,TRBJ2-3,.,CASSPKTSLLGTSGGTDTQYF,TGCGCCAGCAGCCCAAAAACCAGCCTTCTCGGGACTAGCGGAGGCACAGATACGCAGTATTTT
TRBV2,.,TRBJ1-1,.,CASMVGNTEAFF,TGTGCCAGCATGGTAGGGAACACTGAAGCTTTCTTT
TRBV10-3,.,TRBJ2-4,.,CAISESAEQNIQYF,TGTGCCATCAGTGAGTCGGCAGAACAAAACATTCAGTACTTC
TRBV10-3,.,TRBJ2-5,.,CAISNPDRGETQYF,TGTGCCATCAGCAACCCCGACAGAGGGGAGACCCAGTACTTC
TRBV6-1,.,TRBJ1-4,.,CASSPGAINEKLFF,TGTGCCAGCAGTCCAGGGGCCATTAATGAAAAACTGTTTTTT
TRBV29-1,.,TRBJ1-4,few,CSAGAMGGKLFF,TGCAGCGCCGGGGCAATGGGGGGAAAACTGTTTTTT
TRBV6-2/TRBV6-3,.,TRBJ2-6,few,CASSFQFSGANVLTF,TGTGCCAGCAGTTTCCAGTTCTCTGGGGCCAACGTCCTGACTTTC
TRBV2,.,TRBJ2-1,few,CASSSEREQFF,TGTGCCAGCTCCTCGGAACGGGAGCAGTTCTTC
TRBV9,.,TRBJ1-5,few,CASSVGVGSQPQHF,TGTGCCAGCAGCGTAGGAGTTGGGAGTCAGCCCCAGCATTTT
TRBV15,.,TRBJ2-5,.,CATSRDLFQETQYF,TGTGCCACCAGCAGAGATCTTTTCCAAGAGACCCAGTACTTC
TRBV7-9,.,TRBJ2-3,.,CAGSWDISTDTQYF,TGTGCCGGCAGCTGGGACATTAGCACAGATACGCAGTATTTT
TRBV5-1,TRBD1,TRBJ2-2,.,CASRSGTGVTGELFF,TGCGCCAGCAGGTCCGGGACAGGGGTTACCGGGGAGCTGTTTTTT
TRBV5-1,TRBD1,TRBJ1-1,.,CASSLEQGAGEAFF,TGCGCCAGCAGCTTGGAACAGGGGGCAGGCGAAGCTTTCTTT
TRBV7-3,TRBD2,TRBJ2-1,.,CASSQTSGALQTQFF,TGTGCCAGCAGCCAGACTAGCGGGGCACTACAGACCCAGTTCTTC
TRBV7-2,.,TRBJ2-3,many,CASSPRGGRTDTQYF,TGTGCCAGCAGCCCCCGAGGCGGGCGCACAGATACGCAGTATTTT
TRBV7-9,TRBD2,TRBJ2-3,.,CASSKKGLAGGGTDTQYF,TGTGCCAGCAGCAAGAAGGGACTAGCGGGAGGGGGCACAGATACGCAGTATTTT
TRBV10-3,.,TRBJ2-5,.,CAISPHGAGKETQYF,TGTGCCATCAGTCCACATGGGGCAGGGAAAGAGACCCAGTACTTC
TRBV7-2,TRBD1,TRBJ1-2,.,CASSSGQGGVYTF,TGTGCCAGCAGCTCCGGACAGGGGGGTGTCTACACCTTC
TRBV7-2,.,TRBJ1-1,.,CASSLVRLEAEAFF,TGTGCCAGCAGCTTAGTTCGGTTGGAAGCTGAAGCTTTCTTT
TRBV2,.,TRBJ2-5,once,CASVSPGGRKETQYF,TGTGCCAGCGTTTCTCCGGGCGGGCGGAAAGAGACCCAGTACTTC
TRBV7-8,.,TRBJ2-3,.,CASSLGYTQYF,TGTGCCAGCAGCTTGGGCTATACGCAGTATTTT
TRBV20-1,.,TRBJ1-1,.,CSATNLDTEAFF,TGCAGTGCCACGAACTTGGACACTGAAGCTTTCTTT
TRBV5-1,.,TRBJ1-4,.,CASSLAGEPEKLFF,TGCGCCAGCAGCTTGGCAGGAGAACCGGAAAAACTGTTTTTT
TRBV6-2/TRBV6-3,TRBD2,TRBJ2-7,.,CASSYRGLAGEVQYF,TGTGCCAGCAGTTACCGCGGGCTAGCGGGAGAAGTGCAGTACTTC
TRBV5-8,TRBD2,TRBJ2-1,.,CASSPGTSGRARDEQFF,TGTGCCAGCAGCCCCGGGACTAGCGGGAGGGCTCGCGATGAGCAGTTCTTC
TRBV5-1,TRBD1,TRBJ2-7,.,CASSLGQGFLGEQYF,TGCGCCAGCAGCTTGGGACAGGGGTTTTTAGGCGAGCAGTACTTC
TRBV14,.,TRBJ2-5,.,CASSQGGGSYNEQYF,TGTGCCAGCAGCCAAGGGGGGGGCTCCTACAATGAGCAGTACTTC
TRBV12-3/TRBV12-4,.,TRBJ2-5,.,CASSSGLIETQYF,TGTGCCAGCAGCTCGGGACTTATAGAGACCCAGTACTTC
TRBV27,.,TRBJ2-7,.,CASSFLPGPESYEQYF,TGTGCCAGCAGTTTCTTGCCGGGACCGGAGTCCTACGAGCAGTACTTC
TRBV6-1,.,TRBJ2-2,.,CASKTETNTGELFF,TGTGCCAGCAAGACAGAGACGAACACCGGGGAGCTGTTTTTT
TRBV12-3/TRBV12-4,TRBD2,TRBJ2-3,.,CASSLASGSLADTQYF,TGTGCCAGCAGTTTGGCTAGCGGGAGCCTGGCAGATACGCAGTATTTT
TRBV28,TRBD1,TRBJ2-1,.,CASSFAGTGWETQFF,TGTGCCAGCAGTTTCGCCGGGACAGGCTGGGAGACCCAGTTCTTC
TRBV25-1,TRBD2,TRBJ2-7,.,CASSEFGGRAIGREQYF,TGTGCCAGCAGTGAATTTGGGGGGAGGGCCATCGGTAGGGAGCAGTACTTC
TRBV6-5,.,TRBJ1-6,.,CASSQTGSSPLHF,TGTGCCAGCAGCCAAACAGGGTCTTCACCCCTCCACTTT
TRBV6-1,.,TRBJ2-3,few,CASSEEGRRVDTQYF,TGTGCCAGCAGTGAAGAGGGAAGAAGGGTGGATACGCAGTATTTT
TRBV7-9,.,TRBJ2-7,.,CASSGIWRDRFTYEQYF,TGTGCCAGCAGCGGTATATGGCGAGACAGGTTCACCTACGAGCAGTACTTC
TRBV5-1,TRBD2,TRBJ2-3,.,CASKGLAGSDTQYF,TGCGCCAGCAAGGGACTAGCGGGATCAGATACGCAGTATTTT
TRBV12-3/TRBV12-4,.,TRBJ1-5,few,CASSLFSISNQPQHF,TGTGCCAGCAGTTTATTTTCTATTAGCAATCAGCCCCAGCATTTT
TRBV7-3,TRBD2,TRBJ2-1,many,CASSRGLAGVDEQFF,TGTGCCAGCAGCCGGGGACTAGCGGGAGTCGATGAGCAGTTCTTC
TRBV19,TRBD1,TRBJ1-2,once,CASTTTGTAYGYTF,TGTGCCAGTACCACTACCGGGACAGCCTATGGCTACACCTTC
TRBV6-5,TRBD2,TRBJ2-3,few,CASSSGTSRYTDTQYF,TGTGCCAGCAGTTCCGGGACTAGCCGGTACACAGATACGCAGTATTTT
TRBV15,.,TRBJ2-7,.,CATSRDLGVSYEQYF,TGTGCCACCAGCAGAGATCTTGGAGTATCCTACGAGCAGTACTTC
TRBV20-1,.,TRBJ1-2,.,CSARNSFNHGYTF,TGCAGTGCTAGAAACAGCTTTAACCATGGCTACACCTTC
TRBV7-2,.,TRBJ2-3,few,CASSFSTSSDTQYF,TGTGCCAGCAGCTTCAGCACTAGCTCGGATACGCAGTATTTT
TRBV28,.,TRBJ2-5,many,CASSNRLVQETQYF,TGTGCCAGCAGTAACCGACTGGTACAAGAGACCCAGTACTTC
TRBV30,.,TRBJ2-1,.,CAWSLGNEQFF,TGTGCCTGGAGCCTGGGGAATGAGCAGTTCTTC